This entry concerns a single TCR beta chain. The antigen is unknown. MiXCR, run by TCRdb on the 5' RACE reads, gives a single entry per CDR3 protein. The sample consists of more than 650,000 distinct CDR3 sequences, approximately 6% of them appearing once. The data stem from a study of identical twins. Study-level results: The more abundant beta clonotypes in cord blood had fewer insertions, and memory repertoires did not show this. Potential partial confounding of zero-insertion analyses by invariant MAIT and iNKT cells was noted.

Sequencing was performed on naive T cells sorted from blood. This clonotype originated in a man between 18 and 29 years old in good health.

CDR3 DNA sequence: TGCAGTGCTAGGACAGTAAGTTTCTACGAGCAGTACTTC. It yields the protein CSARTVSFYEQYF. The chain combines TRBV20-1 with TRBJ2-7, with D possibly being TRBD1 (5 bases). V was shortened by 3 bases and J by 3 bases, with 12 bases between the two germline ends. The CDR3 totals 13 residues. CDR1 and CDR2 (germline): DFQATT, SNEGSKA (reference sequence).